The rows below give T cell receptor beta chains drawn from one sample of a study of cytomegalovirus exposure and HLA in healthy donors. Sequencing was performed with immunoSEQ multiplex PCR; in TCRdb, only in-frame clones are kept and a portion is missing. This repertoire shows roughly 200,000 clones, roughly a tenth found once; its top ten account for approximately 1.5%. What was sequenced was PBMCs. Receptors originate from a woman aged 30 to 39 in good health and CMV-seropositive. Both conserved end residues are part of each CDR3. The D gene is left open where the match is weak. Size is stated for part of the rows, as once, few or many counts, or as a class when the clone is expanded.

cdr3_aa: CASSPTGISNQPQHF; cdr3_nt: TGCGCCAGCAGTCCCACAGGGATTAGCAATCAGCCCCAGCATTTT; clone_size: few; v_call: TRBV5-1; d_call: .; j_call: TRBJ1-5
cdr3_aa: CASSLREEETQYF; cdr3_nt: TGCGCCAGCAGCTTGAGGGAGGAGGAGACCCAGTACTTC; clone_size: .; v_call: TRBV5-1; d_call: .; j_call: TRBJ2-5
cdr3_aa: CAWSVLAGLPYNEQFF; cdr3_nt: TGTGCCTGGAGTGTACTAGCGGGACTGCCCTACAATGAGCAGTTCTTC; clone_size: few; v_call: TRBV30; d_call: TRBD2; j_call: TRBJ2-1
cdr3_aa: CASGPGTSGRQGEQYF; cdr3_nt: TGTGCTAGTGGACCCGGGACTAGCGGGAGACAAGGCGAGCAGTACTTC; clone_size: few; v_call: TRBV12-5; d_call: TRBD2; j_call: TRBJ2-7
cdr3_aa: CASSLRSGRSGANVLTF; cdr3_nt: TGTGCCAGCAGCTTACGTTCAGGGAGGTCTGGGGCCAACGTCCTGACTTTC; clone_size: few; v_call: TRBV7-9; d_call: .; j_call: TRBJ2-6
cdr3_aa: CASSLGLGPQGRQTQYF; cdr3_nt: TGTGCCAGCAGCTTAGGTTTAGGGCCACAGGGGCGGCAGACCCAGTACTTC; clone_size: .; v_call: TRBV7-2; d_call: TRBD1; j_call: TRBJ2-5
cdr3_aa: CAWSVQAGVYEQYF; cdr3_nt: TGTGCCTGGAGTGTACAAGCGGGAGTATACGAGCAGTACTTC; clone_size: .; v_call: TRBV30; d_call: TRBD2; j_call: TRBJ2-7
cdr3_aa: CASRGTGTGSGYTF; cdr3_nt: TGTGCCAGCAGGGGAACCGGGACAGGGTCCGGCTACACCTTC; clone_size: few; v_call: TRBV2; d_call: TRBD1; j_call: TRBJ1-2
cdr3_aa: CASSVDVGEADTQYF; cdr3_nt: TGTGCCAGCAGCGTAGATGTGGGAGAGGCAGATACGCAGTATTTT; clone_size: .; v_call: TRBV9; d_call: .; j_call: TRBJ2-3
cdr3_aa: CATSQGLAATYEQYF; cdr3_nt: TGTGCCACCAGCCAAGGACTAGCGGCAACCTACGAGCAGTACTTC; clone_size: .; v_call: TRBV15; d_call: TRBD2; j_call: TRBJ2-7
cdr3_aa: CASSRGQGQKLFF; cdr3_nt: TGTGCCAGCAGTCGAGGACAGGGTCAAAAACTGTTTTTT; clone_size: .; v_call: TRBV28; d_call: TRBD1; j_call: TRBJ1-4
cdr3_aa: CASSRDRGLYEQYF; cdr3_nt: TGCGCCAGCAGCCGGGACAGGGGGCTTTACGAGCAGTACTTC; clone_size: .; v_call: TRBV5-1; d_call: TRBD1; j_call: TRBJ2-7
cdr3_aa: CASSIDSGSYSYNEQFF; cdr3_nt: TGTGCCAGTAGTATTGATAGCGGGAGCTACTCCTACAATGAGCAGTTCTTC; clone_size: few; v_call: TRBV19; d_call: TRBD2; j_call: TRBJ2-1
cdr3_aa: CASSFQGQGNTIYF; cdr3_nt: TGTGCCAGCAGCTTCCAGGGACAAGGCAACACCATATATTTT; clone_size: few; v_call: TRBV5-6; d_call: .; j_call: TRBJ1-3
cdr3_aa: CASSPRPGTGPYNEQFF; cdr3_nt: TGTGCCAGCAGCCCCCGACCCGGGACAGGGCCCTACAATGAGCAGTTCTTC; clone_size: few; v_call: TRBV5-6; d_call: TRBD1; j_call: TRBJ2-1
cdr3_aa: CASSSGEISYNEQFF; cdr3_nt: TGTGCCAGCAGCTCAGGCGAAATCTCCTACAATGAGCAGTTCTTC; clone_size: few; v_call: TRBV7-9; d_call: .; j_call: TRBJ2-1
cdr3_aa: CASSLDGGNYGYTF; cdr3_nt: TGCGCCAGCAGCTTGGATGGGGGGAACTATGGCTACACCTTC; clone_size: .; v_call: TRBV5-1; d_call: .; j_call: TRBJ1-2
cdr3_aa: CASSTPTFNQPQHF; cdr3_nt: TGTGCCAGCAGTACACCAACGTTCAATCAGCCCCAGCATTTT; clone_size: .; v_call: TRBV6-6; d_call: .; j_call: TRBJ1-5
cdr3_aa: CASSPPFGANVLTF; cdr3_nt: TGTGCCAGCAGCCCTCCCTTCGGGGCCAACGTCCTGACTTTC; clone_size: .; v_call: TRBV9; d_call: .; j_call: TRBJ2-6
cdr3_aa: CASTNYRATYEQYF; cdr3_nt: TGTGCCAGCACCAACTACAGGGCTACCTACGAGCAGTACTTC; clone_size: .; v_call: TRBV7-8; d_call: .; j_call: TRBJ2-7
cdr3_aa: CASNLDRGQGEQYF; cdr3_nt: TGTGCCAGCAACCTAGACAGGGGGCAAGGCGAGCAGTACTTC; clone_size: few; v_call: TRBV6-1; d_call: TRBD1; j_call: TRBJ2-7
cdr3_aa: CASSVGQGSADTQYF; cdr3_nt: TGTGCCAGCAGCGTAGGACAGGGGAGCGCAGATACGCAGTATTTT; clone_size: .; v_call: TRBV9; d_call: TRBD1; j_call: TRBJ2-3
cdr3_aa: CASSIDSYGYTF; cdr3_nt: TGTGCCAGCAGCATAGACAGCTATGGCTACACCTTC; clone_size: few; v_call: TRBV9; d_call: .; j_call: TRBJ1-2
cdr3_aa: CASSLQDGPYGYTF; cdr3_nt: TGTGCCAGCAGTTTACAGGACGGACCCTATGGCTACACCTTC; clone_size: few; v_call: TRBV5-8; d_call: .; j_call: TRBJ1-2
cdr3_aa: CASSVGANTEAFF; cdr3_nt: TGCGCCAGCAGTGTAGGGGCGAACACTGAAGCTTTCTTT; clone_size: few; v_call: TRBV10-2; d_call: .; j_call: TRBJ1-1
cdr3_aa: CARGGNEQFF; cdr3_nt: TGTGCCAGAGGGGGCAATGAGCAGTTCTTC; clone_size: .; v_call: TRBV2; d_call: .; j_call: TRBJ2-1
cdr3_aa: CASSVGQGRTEAFF; cdr3_nt: TGTGCCAGCAGCGTAGGGCAGGGAAGGACTGAAGCTTTCTTT; clone_size: .; v_call: TRBV9; d_call: .; j_call: TRBJ1-1
cdr3_aa: CASSRTSYEQYF; cdr3_nt: TGTGCAAGCAGTCGAACTAGTTACGAGCAGTACTTC; clone_size: .; v_call: TRBV6-1; d_call: .; j_call: TRBJ2-7
cdr3_aa: CASSESRVSRVTETQYF; cdr3_nt: TGTGCCAGCAGTGAAAGTAGGGTGTCGAGGGTTACTGAGACCCAGTACTTC; clone_size: .; v_call: TRBV2; d_call: .; j_call: TRBJ2-5
cdr3_aa: CASSLDHGTYEQYF; cdr3_nt: TGTGCCAGCAGCTTAGATCACGGGACCTACGAGCAGTACTTC; clone_size: .; v_call: TRBV11-2; d_call: .; j_call: TRBJ2-7
cdr3_aa: CAWRVTGSPATGNTIYF; cdr3_nt: TGTGCCTGGAGGGTAACAGGGAGCCCGGCGACTGGAAACACCATATATTTT; clone_size: .; v_call: TRBV30; d_call: .; j_call: TRBJ1-3
cdr3_aa: CASSIFMGRTSYEQYF; cdr3_nt: TGTGCCAGCAGTATTTTCATGGGGAGAACTTCCTACGAGCAGTACTTC; clone_size: few; v_call: TRBV5-6; d_call: .; j_call: TRBJ2-7
cdr3_aa: CASLPGTGSYEQYF; cdr3_nt: TGCGCCAGCCTCCCCGGGACAGGGTCCTACGAGCAGTACTTC; clone_size: few; v_call: TRBV5-1; d_call: TRBD1; j_call: TRBJ2-7
cdr3_aa: CAISGTGRGNTIYF; cdr3_nt: TGTGCCATCAGCGGGACAGGGAGAGGAAACACCATATATTTT; clone_size: few; v_call: TRBV10-3; d_call: TRBD1; j_call: TRBJ1-3
cdr3_aa: CASSPGGGINQPQHF; cdr3_nt: TGTGCCAGCAGCCCCGGAGGGGGCATCAATCAGCCCCAGCATTTT; clone_size: .; v_call: TRBV7-9; d_call: TRBD1; j_call: TRBJ1-5
cdr3_aa: CSLLVLNIQYF; cdr3_nt: TGCAGTCTACTCGTACTGAACATTCAGTACTTC; clone_size: few; v_call: TRBV20-1; d_call: .; j_call: TRBJ2-4
cdr3_aa: CASSLGDEQYF; cdr3_nt: TGTGCCAGCAGCTTAGGAGACGAGCAGTACTTC; clone_size: .; v_call: TRBV7-9; d_call: .; j_call: TRBJ2-7
cdr3_aa: CASSEGASVYEQYF; cdr3_nt: TGCGCCAGCAGTGAGGGCGCCAGCGTCTACGAGCAGTACTTC; clone_size: .; v_call: TRBV10-1; d_call: .; j_call: TRBJ2-7
cdr3_aa: CASSYEAGPNEQFF; cdr3_nt: TGTGCCAGCAGTTACGAAGCGGGGCCCAATGAGCAGTTCTTC; clone_size: .; v_call: TRBV6-5; d_call: TRBD2; j_call: TRBJ2-1
cdr3_aa: CASSLAVRETQYF; cdr3_nt: TGCGCCAGCAGCTTGGCGGTACGAGAGACCCAGTACTTC; clone_size: few; v_call: TRBV5-1; d_call: .; j_call: TRBJ2-5
cdr3_aa: CASSARDRGAYGYTF; cdr3_nt: TGTGCCAGTTCAGCGCGGGACAGGGGGGCCTATGGCTACACCTTC; clone_size: few; v_call: TRBV7-9; d_call: TRBD1; j_call: TRBJ1-2
cdr3_aa: CASSLERGSWETQYF; cdr3_nt: TGCGCCAGCAGCTTGGAACGCGGGAGCTGGGAGACCCAGTACTTC; clone_size: .; v_call: TRBV5-1; d_call: TRBD2; j_call: TRBJ2-5
cdr3_aa: CASSGPGTGNEKLFF; cdr3_nt: TGTGCCAGCAGCGGCCCCGGGACAGGGAACGAAAAACTGTTTTTT; clone_size: few; v_call: TRBV2; d_call: TRBD1; j_call: TRBJ1-4
cdr3_aa: CASSQAFSGTSLVSYEQYF; cdr3_nt: TGCGCCAGCAGCCAAGCGTTTAGCGGAACGAGTTTGGTCTCCTACGAGCAGTACTTC; clone_size: .; v_call: TRBV4-1; d_call: .; j_call: TRBJ2-7
cdr3_aa: CASRVFGTSGSYEQYF; cdr3_nt: TGTGCCAGCAGGGTTTTCGGGACTAGCGGGTCCTACGAGCAGTACTTC; clone_size: .; v_call: TRBV2; d_call: TRBD2; j_call: TRBJ2-7
cdr3_aa: CASGFRGQREDSYEQYF; cdr3_nt: TGTGCTAGTGGTTTTCGGGGGCAGCGGGAGGACTCCTACGAGCAGTACTTC; clone_size: .; v_call: TRBV12-5; d_call: TRBD2; j_call: TRBJ2-7
cdr3_aa: CATRGIQGIIEKLFF; cdr3_nt: TGTGCCACCAGAGGGATACAGGGAATTATTGAAAAACTGTTTTTT; clone_size: few; v_call: TRBV15; d_call: .; j_call: TRBJ1-4
cdr3_aa: CASSASFDREVGESQHF; cdr3_nt: TGTGCCAGCTCAGCATCGTTCGACAGGGAAGTAGGGGAGTCCCAGCATTTT; clone_size: .; v_call: TRBV18; d_call: TRBD1; j_call: TRBJ1-5
cdr3_aa: CASSPGGENTEAFF; cdr3_nt: TGTGCCAGCTCACCCGGCGGGGAGAACACTGAAGCTTTCTTT; clone_size: .; v_call: TRBV18; d_call: .; j_call: TRBJ1-1
cdr3_aa: CAIMGQLNTGELFF; cdr3_nt: TGTGCCATCATGGGACAGTTGAACACCGGGGAGCTGTTTTTT; clone_size: few; v_call: TRBV10-3; d_call: TRBD1; j_call: TRBJ2-2
cdr3_aa: CASSVDLGTGQWETQYF; cdr3_nt: TGTGCCAGCAGCGTAGATCTCGGGACAGGGCAATGGGAGACCCAGTACTTC; clone_size: few; v_call: TRBV9; d_call: TRBD1; j_call: TRBJ2-5
cdr3_aa: CAISRAGGAYEQYF; cdr3_nt: TGTGCCATTTCCCGCGCGGGAGGGGCCTACGAGCAGTACTTC; clone_size: few; v_call: TRBV10-3; d_call: TRBD2; j_call: TRBJ2-7
cdr3_aa: CASSLVGIAYEQYF; cdr3_nt: TGTGCCAGCAGCTTAGTCGGGATAGCCTACGAGCAGTACTTC; clone_size: few; v_call: TRBV11-1; d_call: .; j_call: TRBJ2-7
cdr3_aa: CASSIGRGVTRSEQYF; cdr3_nt: TGTGCCAGTAGTATAGGCCGGGGGGTAACGAGAAGCGAGCAGTACTTC; clone_size: .; v_call: TRBV19; d_call: TRBD2; j_call: TRBJ2-7
cdr3_aa: CASSPGLINTGELFF; cdr3_nt: TGTGCCAGCAGCCCCGGACTGATCAACACCGGGGAGCTGTTTTTT; clone_size: few; v_call: TRBV7-9; d_call: .; j_call: TRBJ2-2